The TCR beta chain described here comes from a study of human T cells and chemical hapten exposure. For the study at large: Upper back patch tests used 0.01% DPC, scored after 6 days.

The time point: pre-sensitization, week 0. The treatment was: therapeutic diphenylcyclopropenone sensitization with weekly scalp DPC. TCRdb processed the RACE reads anew with MiXCR; each CDR3 protein has one entry. The table shows about 380,000 distinct CDR3 sequences, with roughly 4.6% occurring only once. In its sample, this clonotype was seen many times. What it recognizes is unknown. Whole-study findings and limits: TCRs at high frequency, those above 1 in 1000, did not change with DPC sensitization.

V gave up 7 bases and J gave up 7 bases; unmatched junction bases: 6. Germline V lookup: CDR1 SQVTM, CDR2 ANQGSEA. CDR3 length: 12 residues. The receptor comes from a woman between 45 and 65 years old with alopecia areata. Some clones in this sample may be carry-over from other donors' samples. The chain joins TRBV29-1 to TRBJ2-2, with 7 bases aligning to TRBD2. Specimen: whole blood, collected in connection with sensitization to the hapten diphenylcyclopropenone (DPC). The DNA for the CDR3 is TGCAGCGCCACTAGCGTTAACGGGGAGCTGTTTTTT. Protein product: CSATSVNGELFF.